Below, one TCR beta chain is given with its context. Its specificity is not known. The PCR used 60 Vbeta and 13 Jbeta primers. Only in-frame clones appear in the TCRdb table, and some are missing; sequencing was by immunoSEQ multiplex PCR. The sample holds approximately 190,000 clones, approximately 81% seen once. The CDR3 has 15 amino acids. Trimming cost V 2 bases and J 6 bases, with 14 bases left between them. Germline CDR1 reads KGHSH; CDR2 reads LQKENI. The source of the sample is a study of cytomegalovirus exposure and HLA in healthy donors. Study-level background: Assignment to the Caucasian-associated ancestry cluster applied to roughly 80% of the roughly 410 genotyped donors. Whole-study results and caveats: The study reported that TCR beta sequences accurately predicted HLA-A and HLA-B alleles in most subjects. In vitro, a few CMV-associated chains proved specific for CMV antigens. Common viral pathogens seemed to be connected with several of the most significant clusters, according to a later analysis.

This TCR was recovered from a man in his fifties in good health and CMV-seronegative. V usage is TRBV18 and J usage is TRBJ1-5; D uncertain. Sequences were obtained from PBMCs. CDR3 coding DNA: TGTGCCAGCTCACCATCCGAGGGAAGAAGTCAGCCCCAGCATTTT. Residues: CASSPSEGRSQPQHF.